A single sample gave rise to the 28 T cell receptor beta chains below, sequenced in a study of blood T cell repertoires in COVID-19. Libraries were prepared by immunoSEQ multiplex PCR; TCRdb keeps only in-frame clonotypes and omits some of them. In the table there are some 150,000 clones, about 85% of which are singletons. Input material: peripheral blood. Source of these receptors: a woman in her 70s with COVID-19, enrolled during active disease.

The CDR3 here is CASSQGASAETQYF. In nucleotides, the CDR3 is TGTGCCAGCAGTCAGGGGGCTTCGGCAGAGACCCAGTACTTC. The chain joins TRBV6-2 or TRBV6-3 to TRBJ2-5; TRBD1 agrees at 8 bases. V shed 5 bases, J shed 4 bases, and the junction held 6 bases outside the gene matches. The CDR3 runs to 14 residues. The V gene's germline CDR1 is MNHEY and CDR2 SVGEGT.

The chain combines TRBV11-2 with TRBJ2-7; 9 nucleotides agree with TRBD1. The CDR3 has 15 amino acids. V trimming: 3 bases; J trimming: 1 base; junction bases outside the gene matches: 4. Per germline, CDR1 SGHAT and CDR2 FQNNGV. CDR3: CASSFGTGTSYEQYF. In DNA form, the CDR3 reads TGTGCCAGCAGCTTTGGGACAGGGACATCCTACGAGCAGTACTTC.

To note about this clone: The sample contains more than one DNA sequence encoding this CDR3. The chain carries TRBV5-4 and TRBJ2-5; D gene uncertain. V was cut by 0 bases and J by 5 bases, with 5 bases left in between. Germline V gene lookup returns CDR1 SGHNT and CDR2 YYREEE (reference sequence). The length of the CDR3 is 12 residues. The chain's CDR3 is CASSLAQETQYF. The DNA for the CDR3 is TGTGCCAGCAGCTTGGCCCAGGAGACCCAGTACTTC.

This clone was observed a handful of times. The chain combines TRBV6-6 with TRBJ1-3; 7 bases match TRBD1. J gave up 8 bases and V 6 bases, and 10 bases lay outside the gene matches. This CDR3 region has 14 residues. The germline V gene encodes CDR1 MNHNY and CDR2 SVGAGI (reference sequence). CDR3 in DNA: TGTGCCAGCAGCCCTGACAGGGCCCGTTACACCATATATTTT. Amino acid sequence: CASSPDRARYTIYF.

The genes are TRBV10-3 and TRBJ1-1; D is possibly TRBD1 (6 bases). Trimming cost V 4 bases and J 2 bases, with 17 bases left between them. The CDR3 length is 16 residues. Germline V lookup: CDR1 ENHRY, CDR2 SYGVKD. CDR3 residues: CAISGETGGGNTEAFF. The CDR3 bases are TGTGCCATCAGTGGCGAGACAGGCGGGGGAAACACTGAAGCTTTCTTT.

The chain combines TRBV4-2 with TRBJ1-5, with 7 positions matching TRBD1. The CDR3 is made up of 16 amino acids. The germline V gene has CDR1 LGHNA and CDR2 YNFKEQ. Trimming removed 1 base from V and 3 bases from J; junction bases left unmatched: 6. CDR3 region: CASSQGRTGTNQPQHF. The CDR3 DNA is TGTGCCAGCAGCCAAGGCAGGACAGGCACCAATCAGCCCCAGCATTTT.

The V and J genes are TRBV28 and TRBJ2-2, with 12 bases aligning to TRBD2. The CDR3 spans 17 residues. Unmatched junction bases numbered 7, after V lost 5 bases and J lost 3 bases. CDR1 and CDR2 from the germline V gene are MDHEN and SYDVKM. DNA of the CDR3: TGTGCCAGCAGTCCCCGACTAGCGGGGGCCTACACCGGGGAGCTGTTTTTT. Protein product: CASSPRLAGAYTGELFF.

The V and J genes are TRBV2 and TRBJ2-3; 9 bases line up with TRBD2. J was trimmed by 2 bases and V by 5 bases; bases with no gene match: 8. The germline CDR1 and CDR2 sequences are SNHLY and FYNNEI. CDR3 size: 16 residues. The CDR3 DNA reads as TGTGCCAGCAGTCGCGCAAGCGGGGGGTACACAGATACGCAGTATTTT. Residues: CASSRASGGYTDTQYF.

The chain has TRBV6-6 and TRBJ2-1; possible D gene TRBD1, 5 bases. The CDR3 is 15 residues long. Per the germline V gene, CDR1 is MNHNY and CDR2 is SVGAGI (reference sequence). V was shortened by 0 bases and J by 7 bases, with 13 bases between the two germline ends. In DNA form, the CDR3 reads TGTGCCAGCAGTTACTCCACACAGGTGGGGAATGAGCAGTTCTTC. Protein product: CASSYSTQVGNEQFF.

This clone was found many times. The gene calls are TRBV7-2 and TRBJ2-3; 10 positions match TRBD1. Unmatched junction bases numbered 11, after V lost 5 bases and J lost 6 bases. Looked up from germline, CDR1 is SGHTA and CDR2 is FQGNSA. This CDR3 has 16 amino acids. CDR3 in amino acids: CASSLRSGTGADTQYF. CDR3 in DNA: TGTGCCAGCAGCCTAAGGTCCGGGACAGGGGCCGATACGCAGTATTTT.

This clone was seen a few times. The chain uses TRBV5-1 and TRBJ1-2, with D unresolved. Germline CDR1 and CDR2: SGHRS and YFSETQ. The V and J ends lost 7 bases and 8 bases respectively, with 18 bases between them. There are 13 residues in the CDR3. CDR3 DNA: TGCGCCAGCTCCCCGGGTCCCACGGGGGGCTACACCTTC. Translated, it gives CASSPGPTGGYTF.

V gene TRBV18 combines with J gene TRBJ2-7, with a tentative D call TRBD1 (6 bases). Germline CDR1 reads KGHSH; CDR2 reads LQKENI. The CDR3 has 15 amino acids. Trimming shortened V by 3 bases and J by 3 bases, and 15 bases separated the two germline ends. This CDR3 reads CASSPLGQPNYEQYF. The CDR3 bases are TGTGCCAGCTCACCGCTCGGACAGCCGAACTACGAGCAGTACTTC. Complete variable domain (other parts from reference TRBV18 and TRBJ2-7): NAGVMQNPRHLVRRRGQEARLRCSPMKGHSHVYWYRQLPEEGLKFMVYLQKENIIDESGMPKERFSAEFPKEGPSILRIQQVVRGDSAAYFCASSPLGQPNYEQYFGPGTRLTVT.

A remark on this clone: Other DNA sequences in this specimen translate into the identical CDR3. The V gene is TRBV29-1, the J gene TRBJ1-2, with unresolved D. CDR1 and CDR2 (germline): SQVTM, ANQGSEA. This CDR3 spans 10 amino acids. Trimming shortened V by 3 bases and J by 4 bases, and 3 bases separated the two germline ends. The CDR3 reads CSVDSYGYTF. The CDR3, as DNA: TGCAGCGTTGACAGCTATGGCTACACCTTC. The full variable domain, rest sourced from reference TRBV29-1 and TRBJ1-2, is SAVISQKPSRDICQRGTSLTIQCQVDSQVTMMFWYRQQPGQSLTLIATANQGSEATYESGFVIDKFPISRPNLTFSTLTVSNMSPEDSSIYLCSVDSYGYTFGSGTRLTVV.

This clone was counted only a few times. This CDR3 is missing its conserved last phenylalanine or tryptophan, likely due to a read error. The DNA is left out, because the CDR3 cannot be placed on it with certainty; the CDR3 is given as TCRdb lists it. The chain combines TRBV12-3 or TRBV12-4 with TRBJ1-3; the D call of TRBD1 is as the table states it, not checked on the DNA. The CDR3 length equals 13 residues, ends included. The CDR3: CAPPDRALWSPRP.

The V and J genes are TRBV3-1 (or the pseudogene TRBV3-2) and TRBJ1-5, with TRBD1 as a possible D gene (5 bases). Germline loops: CDR1 LGHDT, CDR2 YNNKEL (reference sequence). Trimming cost V 8 bases and J 5 bases, with 19 bases left between them. The length of the CDR3 is 15 residues. CDR3: CASGRTLWADQPQHF. DNA for the CDR3: TGTGCCAGCGGACGGACACTTTGGGCAGATCAGCCCCAGCATTTT.

This rearrangement joins TRBV19 to TRBJ2-4; 7 bases match TRBD1. The CDR3 has 17 residues. V gave up 3 bases and J gave up 0 bases; unmatched junction bases: 8. Germline V gene lookup returns CDR1 LNHDA and CDR2 SQIVND (reference sequence). CDR3 sequence reads: CASSMGQTRLAKNIQYF. CDR3 bases: TGTGCCAGTAGTATGGGACAGACCAGGCTAGCCAAAAACATTCAGTACTTC. Filled out from reference TRBV19 and TRBJ2-4, the complete variable domain reads DGGITQSPKYLFRKEGQNVTLSCEQNLNHDAMYWYRQDPGQGLRLIYYSQIVNDFQKGDIAEGYSVSREKKESFPLTVTSAQKNPTAFYLCASSMGQTRLAKNIQYFGAGTRLSVL.

J is TRBJ1-4 and V is TRBV3-1 (or the pseudogene TRBV3-2); TRBD1 matches at 9 bases. The CDR3 loop spans 15 amino acids. The V gene end was trimmed by 4 bases and the J gene end by 8 bases; junction bases not matched to a gene: 8. Germline CDR1 and CDR2: LGHDT and YNNKEL (reference sequence). CDR3 protein: CASSPLQGAKEKLFF. In nucleotides, the CDR3 is TGTGCCAGCAGCCCCTTACAGGGGGCGAAAGAAAAACTGTTTTTT.

This clone has only a few counts. CDR3 amino acids: CASSKEEGQGTDYGYTF. Here the CDR3 DNA reads TGTGCCAGCAGCAAAGAGGAGGGACAGGGAACGGACTATGGCTACACCTTC. J is TRBJ1-2 and V is TRBV21-1; the table calls TRBD1, which could not be checked here. TRBV21-1 is shown as a pseudogene. The CDR3 totals 17 residues.

V is TRBV7-2 and J is TRBJ2-7, with TRBD2 as a possible D gene (6 bases). The CDR3 covers 15 residues. V dropped 0 bases and J dropped 3 bases, with 12 bases sitting between them. CDR1 and CDR2 (germline): SGHTA, FQGNSA. CDR3 nucleotide sequence: TGTGCCAGCAGCTTAGCATTCGGGGGTATCTACGAGCAGTACTTC. Amino acids: CASSLAFGGIYEQYF.

The chain combines TRBV9 with TRBJ1-1; the match to TRBD1 covers 8 bases. Germline CDR1 reads SGDLS; CDR2 reads YYNGEE. V shed 7 bases and J 0 bases; nucleotides not matched to a gene: 14. This CDR3 comprises 17 residues. CDR3 DNA sequence: TGTGCCAGCGCTAATCCGCAGGGGGCGCGTTTGAACACTGAAGCTTTCTTT. It specifies CASANPQGARLNTEAFF.

V gene TRBV10-3 combines with J gene TRBJ2-6, with 8 bases matching TRBD2. V was pared by 6 bases and J by 0 bases, with 1 base of the junction left unmatched. CDR3 length: 15 amino acids. Germline loops: CDR1 ENHRY, CDR2 SYGVKD. The CDR3 DNA reads TGTGCCATCAGCGGGGGGGCCTCTGGGGCCAACGTCCTGACTTTC. It yields the protein CAISGGASGANVLTF.

The V gene is TRBV28, the J gene TRBJ2-5, with D possibly matching TRBD1 (5 bases). The CDR3 loop spans 12 amino acids. Germline CDR1 MDHEN, CDR2 SYDVKM. Trimming took 4 bases from V and 2 from J, leaving 5 bases between them. The DNA of the CDR3 is TGTGCCAGCAGTTCAGGGCAAGAGACCCAGTACTTC. Protein sequence: CASSSGQETQYF.

This sequence joins TRBV4-1 and TRBJ2-5; maybe TRBD2 (5 bases). The CDR3 has 15 residues. V was clipped by 2 bases and J by 2 bases, with 12 bases between them. The germline gives CDR1 MGHRA, CDR2 YSYEKL. DNA for the CDR3: TGCGCCAGCAGCCAACTTGGACTTCTTCAAGAGACCCAGTACTTC. Amino acid sequence: CASSQLGLLQETQYF.

The chain joins TRBV29-1 to TRBJ2-5; the match to TRBD1 covers 11 bases. In germline, CDR1 is SQVTM, CDR2 ANQGSEA. The CDR3 runs 12 residues. After removal of 6 bases from V and 3 bases from J, the junction contained 0 bases not matched to a gene. CDR3 coding DNA: TGCAGCGTGGGACAGGGGGAAGAGACCCAGTACTTC. Protein product: CSVGQGEETQYF. The full variable domain, its missing parts supplied by reference TRBV29-1 and TRBJ2-5, is SAVISQKPSRDICQRGTSLTIQCQVDSQVTMMFWYRQQPGQSLTLIATANQGSEATYESGFVIDKFPISRPNLTFSTLTVSNMSPEDSSIYLCSVGQGEETQYFGPGTRLLVL.

The chain couples TRBV5-1 to TRBJ1-1; maybe TRBD1 (6 bases). Germline assignment: CDR1 SGHRS and CDR2 YFSETQ. This CDR3 is built from 16 residues. The germline V and J ends were trimmed by 5 bases and 1 base, with 18 bases remaining between them. In DNA form, the CDR3 reads TGCGCCAGCAGACCTAACCCAGGGGTGGGGAACACTGAAGCTTTCTTT. Its protein is CASRPNPGVGNTEAFF.

The chain uses TRBV6-5 and TRBJ1-1; 7 nucleotides match TRBD1. The CDR3 runs 13 residues. Germline V lookup: CDR1 MNHEY, CDR2 SVGAGI. V shed 6 bases and J 4 bases; nucleotides not matched to a gene: 5. CDR3 amino acids: CASSTGVGTEAFF. CDR3 sequence (DNA): TGTGCCAGCAGCACAGGGGTTGGCACTGAAGCTTTCTTT.

This chain uses TRBV4-1 with TRBJ1-2; the D gene is possibly TRBD1 (6 bases). The CDR3 is made up of 16 amino acids. The V end lost 0 bases, the J end lost 3 bases, and 14 bases lay between the germline ends. The V gene's germline CDR1 is MGHRA and CDR2 YSYEKL. CDR3 amino acids: CASSQDWARGDYGYTF. The CDR3 nucleotides read TGCGCCAGCAGCCAAGATTGGGCCAGGGGAGACTATGGCTACACCTTC.

Ten or more counts support this clone. The chain has TRBV4-1 and TRBJ1-3; TRBD1 might be the D (5 bases). The germline CDR1 and CDR2 sequences are MGHRA and YSYEKL. Trimming cost V 0 bases and J 9 bases, with 12 bases left between them. The CDR3 is 14 residues long. Here the CDR3 reads CASSQEGLYGTIYF. The CDR3 DNA reads as TGCGCCAGCAGCCAAGAGGGGCTCTACGGCACCATATATTTT.